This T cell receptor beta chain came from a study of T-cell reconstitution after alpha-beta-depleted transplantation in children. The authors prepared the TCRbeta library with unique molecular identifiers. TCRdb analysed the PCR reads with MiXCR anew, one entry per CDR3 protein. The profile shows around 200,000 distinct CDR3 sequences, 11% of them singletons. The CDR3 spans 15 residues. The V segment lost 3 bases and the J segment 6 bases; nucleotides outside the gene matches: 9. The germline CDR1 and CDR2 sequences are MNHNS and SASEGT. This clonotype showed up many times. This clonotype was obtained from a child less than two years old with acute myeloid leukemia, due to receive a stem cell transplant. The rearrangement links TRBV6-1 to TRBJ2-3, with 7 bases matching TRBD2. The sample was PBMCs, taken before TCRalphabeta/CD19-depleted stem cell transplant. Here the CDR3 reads CASSDFAGDSDTQYF. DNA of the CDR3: TGTGCCAGCAGTGATTTTGCGGGAGATTCGGATACGCAGTATTTT.